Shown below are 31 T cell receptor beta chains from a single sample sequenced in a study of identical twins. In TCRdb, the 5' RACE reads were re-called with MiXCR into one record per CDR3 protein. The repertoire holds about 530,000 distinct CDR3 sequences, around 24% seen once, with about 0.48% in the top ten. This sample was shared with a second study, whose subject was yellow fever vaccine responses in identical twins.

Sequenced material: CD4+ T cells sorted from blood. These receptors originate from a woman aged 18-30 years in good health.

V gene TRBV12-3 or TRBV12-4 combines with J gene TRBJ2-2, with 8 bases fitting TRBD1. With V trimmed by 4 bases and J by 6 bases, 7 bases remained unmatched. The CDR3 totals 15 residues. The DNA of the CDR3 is TGTGCCAGCAGTTCCTCGACAGGGGTGGCCGGGGAGCTGTTTTTT. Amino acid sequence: CASSSSTGVAGELFF.

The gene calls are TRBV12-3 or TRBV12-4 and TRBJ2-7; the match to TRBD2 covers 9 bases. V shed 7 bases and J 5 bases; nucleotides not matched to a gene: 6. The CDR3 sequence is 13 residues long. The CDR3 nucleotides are TGTGCCAGCACTAGGACTAGCGTCAACGAGCAGTACTTC. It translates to CASTRTSVNEQYF.

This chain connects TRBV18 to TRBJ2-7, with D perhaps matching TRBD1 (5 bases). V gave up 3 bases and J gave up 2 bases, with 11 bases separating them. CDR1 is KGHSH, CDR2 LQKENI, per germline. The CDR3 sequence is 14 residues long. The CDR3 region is CASSPTDNTYEQYV. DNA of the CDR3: TGTGCCAGCTCACCGACAGACAACACCTACGAGCAGTACGTC.

CDR3 sequence: CASSLGDYYYEQYF. In nucleotides, the CDR3 is TGCGCCAGCAGCTTGGGGGACTACTACTACGAGCAGTACTTC. This sequence joins TRBV5-1 and TRBJ2-7, with TRBD2 matching 7 bases. V gave up 0 bases and J gave up 3 bases; unmatched junction bases: 3. CDR1 is SGHRS, CDR2 YFSETQ, per germline. The CDR3 contains 14 residues.

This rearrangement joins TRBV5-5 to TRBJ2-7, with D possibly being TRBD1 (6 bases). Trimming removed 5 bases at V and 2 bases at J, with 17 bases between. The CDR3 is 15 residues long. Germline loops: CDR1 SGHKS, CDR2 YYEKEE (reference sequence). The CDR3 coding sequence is TGTGCCAGCAGTACCACAGGGCAACAACCCTACGAGCAGTACTTC. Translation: CASSTTGQQPYEQYF.

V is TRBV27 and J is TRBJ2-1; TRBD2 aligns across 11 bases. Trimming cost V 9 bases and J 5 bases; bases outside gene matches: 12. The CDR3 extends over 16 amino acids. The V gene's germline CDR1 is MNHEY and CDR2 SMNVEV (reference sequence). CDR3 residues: CASKSSGRAGNNEQFF. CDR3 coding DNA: TGTGCCAGTAAAAGTAGCGGGAGGGCCGGGAACAATGAGCAGTTCTTC.

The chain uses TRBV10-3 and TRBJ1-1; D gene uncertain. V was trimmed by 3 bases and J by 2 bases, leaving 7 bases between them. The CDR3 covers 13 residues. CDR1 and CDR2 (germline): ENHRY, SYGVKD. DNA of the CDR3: TGTGCCATCAGTGACGACCGAAACACTGAAGCTTTCTTT. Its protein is CAISDDRNTEAFF.

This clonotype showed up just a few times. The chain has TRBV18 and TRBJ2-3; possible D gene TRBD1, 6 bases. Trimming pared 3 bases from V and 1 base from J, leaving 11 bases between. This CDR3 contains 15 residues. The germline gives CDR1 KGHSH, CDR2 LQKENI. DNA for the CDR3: TGTGCCAGCTCACCTAATCGACAGGGCACAGATACGCAGTATTTT. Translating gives CASSPNRQGTDTQYF.

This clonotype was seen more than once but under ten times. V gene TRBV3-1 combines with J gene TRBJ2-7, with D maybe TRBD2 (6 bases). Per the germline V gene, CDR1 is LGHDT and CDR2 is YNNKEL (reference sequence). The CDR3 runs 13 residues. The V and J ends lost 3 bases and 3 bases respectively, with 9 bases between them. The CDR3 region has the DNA TGTGCCAGCAGCCACAGACTAGTCTACGAGCAGTACTTC. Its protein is CASSHRLVYEQYF.

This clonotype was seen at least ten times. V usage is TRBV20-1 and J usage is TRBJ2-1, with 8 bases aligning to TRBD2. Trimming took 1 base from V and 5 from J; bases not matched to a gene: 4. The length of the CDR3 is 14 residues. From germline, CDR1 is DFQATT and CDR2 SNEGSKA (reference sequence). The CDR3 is CSARGLANHNEQFF. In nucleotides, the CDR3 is TGCAGTGCTAGAGGACTAGCGAACCACAATGAGCAGTTCTTC.

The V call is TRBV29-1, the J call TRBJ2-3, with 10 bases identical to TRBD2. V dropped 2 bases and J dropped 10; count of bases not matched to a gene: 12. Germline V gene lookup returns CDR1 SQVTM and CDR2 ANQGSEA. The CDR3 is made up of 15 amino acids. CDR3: CSVELAGASGLPQYF. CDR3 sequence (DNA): TGCAGCGTTGAACTAGCGGGAGCCAGCGGTTTGCCGCAGTATTTT.

The DNA of the CDR3 is TGTGCCAGCAGCGTCACGGGACAGGGGAAAGAGACCCAGTACTTC. It specifies CASSVTGQGKETQYF. The chain has TRBV5-6 and TRBJ2-5, with TRBD1 identical over 10 bases. Germline V lookup: CDR1 SGHDT, CDR2 YYEEEE. The CDR3 runs 15 residues. V was pared by 4 bases and J by 3 bases, with 6 bases of the junction left unmatched.

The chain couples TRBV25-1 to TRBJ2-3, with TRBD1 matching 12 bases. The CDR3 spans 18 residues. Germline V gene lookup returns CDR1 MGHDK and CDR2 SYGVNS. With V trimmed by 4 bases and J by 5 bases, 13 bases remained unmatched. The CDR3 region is CASSGPRDRGQVGDTQYF. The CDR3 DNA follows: TGTGCCAGCAGTGGGCCCCGGGACAGGGGGCAAGTGGGAGATACGCAGTATTTT.

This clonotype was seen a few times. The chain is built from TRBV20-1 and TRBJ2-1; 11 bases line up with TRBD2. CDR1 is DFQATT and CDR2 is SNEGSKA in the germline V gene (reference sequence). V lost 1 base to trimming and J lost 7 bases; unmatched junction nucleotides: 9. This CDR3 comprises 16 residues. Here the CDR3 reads CSARGAKGLAANEQFF. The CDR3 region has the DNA TGCAGTGCTAGAGGGGCCAAGGGACTAGCGGCAAATGAGCAGTTCTTC.

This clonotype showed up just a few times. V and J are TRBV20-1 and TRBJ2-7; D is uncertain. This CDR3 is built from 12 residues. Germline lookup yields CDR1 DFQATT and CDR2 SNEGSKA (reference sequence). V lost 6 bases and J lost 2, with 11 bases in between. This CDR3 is CSATTTAYEQYF. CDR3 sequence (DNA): TGCAGTGCCACAACTACCGCCTACGAGCAGTACTTC.

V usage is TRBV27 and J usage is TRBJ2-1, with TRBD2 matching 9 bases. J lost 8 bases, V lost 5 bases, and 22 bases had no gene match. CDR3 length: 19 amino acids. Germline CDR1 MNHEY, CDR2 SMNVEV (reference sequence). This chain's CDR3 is CASSVRGGGGGVPSHEQFF. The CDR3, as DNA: TGTGCCAGCAGTGTCCGCGGAGGGGGCGGGGGGGTACCGTCCCATGAGCAGTTCTTC.

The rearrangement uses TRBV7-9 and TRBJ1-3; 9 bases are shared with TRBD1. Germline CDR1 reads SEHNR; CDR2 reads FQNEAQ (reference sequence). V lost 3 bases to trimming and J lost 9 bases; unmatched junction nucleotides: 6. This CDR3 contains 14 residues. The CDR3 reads CASSLTGGLATIYF. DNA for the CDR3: TGTGCCAGCAGCTTGACAGGGGGTCTAGCCACCATATATTTT.

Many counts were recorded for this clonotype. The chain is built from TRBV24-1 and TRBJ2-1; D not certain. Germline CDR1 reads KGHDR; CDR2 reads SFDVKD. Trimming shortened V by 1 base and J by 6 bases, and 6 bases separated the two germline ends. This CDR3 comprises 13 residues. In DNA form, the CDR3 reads TGTGCCACCAGTGATTTTGGGGTCAATGAGCAGTTCTTC. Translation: CATSDFGVNEQFF.

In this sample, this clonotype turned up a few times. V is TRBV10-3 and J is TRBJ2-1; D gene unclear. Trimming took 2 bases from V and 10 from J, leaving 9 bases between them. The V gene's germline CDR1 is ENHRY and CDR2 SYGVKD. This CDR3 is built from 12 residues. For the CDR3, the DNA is TGTGCCATCAGTGAGAAGGCAAGGGAGCAGTTCTTC. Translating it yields CAISEKAREQFF.

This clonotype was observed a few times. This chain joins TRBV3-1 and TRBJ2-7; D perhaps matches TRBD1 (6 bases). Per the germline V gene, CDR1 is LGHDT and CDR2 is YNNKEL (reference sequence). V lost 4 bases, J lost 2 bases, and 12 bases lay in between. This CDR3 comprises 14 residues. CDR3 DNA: TGTGCCAGCAGCCCCCAGGGGATAGCCTACGAGCAGTACTTC. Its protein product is CASSPQGIAYEQYF.

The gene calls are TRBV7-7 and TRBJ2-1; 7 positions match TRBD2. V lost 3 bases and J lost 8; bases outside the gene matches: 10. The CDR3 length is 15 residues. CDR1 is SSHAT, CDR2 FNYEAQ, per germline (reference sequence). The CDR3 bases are TGTGCCAGCAGCTTGAGCCCGGGAGGCCCCCATGAGCAGTTCTTC. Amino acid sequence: CASSLSPGGPHEQFF.

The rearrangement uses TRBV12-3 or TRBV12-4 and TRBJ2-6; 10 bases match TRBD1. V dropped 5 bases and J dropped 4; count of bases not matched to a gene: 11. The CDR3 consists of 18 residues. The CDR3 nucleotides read TGTGCCAGCAGTCCGACCGGGACAGGGGCCTTCGGGGCCAACGTCCTGACTTTC. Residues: CASSPTGTGAFGANVLTF.

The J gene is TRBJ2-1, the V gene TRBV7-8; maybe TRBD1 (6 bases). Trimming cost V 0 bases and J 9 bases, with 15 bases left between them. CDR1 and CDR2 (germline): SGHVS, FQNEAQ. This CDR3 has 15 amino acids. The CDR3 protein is CASSLARTGWSEQFF. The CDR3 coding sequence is TGTGCCAGCAGCTTAGCGCGAACAGGGTGGAGTGAGCAGTTCTTC.

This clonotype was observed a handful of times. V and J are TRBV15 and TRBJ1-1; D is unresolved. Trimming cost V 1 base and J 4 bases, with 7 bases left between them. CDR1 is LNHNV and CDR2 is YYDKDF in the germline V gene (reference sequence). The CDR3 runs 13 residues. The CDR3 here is CATSRGEPTEAFF. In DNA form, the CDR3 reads TGTGCCACCAGCAGAGGGGAACCCACTGAAGCTTTCTTT. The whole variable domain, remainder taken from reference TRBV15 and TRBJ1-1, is DAMVIQNPRYQVTQFGKPVTLSCSQTLNHNVMYWYQQKSSQAPKLLFHYYDKDFNNEADTPDNFQSRRPNTSFCFLDIRSPGLGDTAMYLCATSRGEPTEAFFGQGTRLTVV.

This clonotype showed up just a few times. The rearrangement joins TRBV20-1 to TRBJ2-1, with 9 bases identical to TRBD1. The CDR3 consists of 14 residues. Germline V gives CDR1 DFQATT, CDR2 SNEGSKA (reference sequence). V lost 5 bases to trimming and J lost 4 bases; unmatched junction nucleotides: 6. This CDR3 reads CSASGTGIYNEQFF. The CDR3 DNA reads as TGCAGTGCTTCCGGGACAGGGATATACAATGAGCAGTTCTTC.

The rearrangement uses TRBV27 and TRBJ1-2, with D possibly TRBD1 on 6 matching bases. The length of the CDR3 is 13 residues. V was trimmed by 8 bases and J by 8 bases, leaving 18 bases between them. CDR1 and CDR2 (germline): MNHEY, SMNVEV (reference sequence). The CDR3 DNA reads TGTGCCAGCTCCATCCGGGGGGCTTGGGGCTACACCTTC. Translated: CASSIRGAWGYTF.

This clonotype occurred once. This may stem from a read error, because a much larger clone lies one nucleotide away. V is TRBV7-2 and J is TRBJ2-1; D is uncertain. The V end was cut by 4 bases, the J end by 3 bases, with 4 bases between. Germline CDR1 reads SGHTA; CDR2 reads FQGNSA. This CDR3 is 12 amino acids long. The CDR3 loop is CASSWSYNEQFF. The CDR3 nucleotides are TGTGCCAGCAGCTGGAGCTACAATGAGCAGTTCTTC.

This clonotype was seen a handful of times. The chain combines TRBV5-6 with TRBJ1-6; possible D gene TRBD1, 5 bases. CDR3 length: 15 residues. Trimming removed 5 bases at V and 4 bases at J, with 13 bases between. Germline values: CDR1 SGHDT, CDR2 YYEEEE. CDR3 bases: TGTGCCAGCAGTCAAACGACAGTATATAATTCACCCCTCCACTTT. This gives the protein CASSQTTVYNSPLHF.

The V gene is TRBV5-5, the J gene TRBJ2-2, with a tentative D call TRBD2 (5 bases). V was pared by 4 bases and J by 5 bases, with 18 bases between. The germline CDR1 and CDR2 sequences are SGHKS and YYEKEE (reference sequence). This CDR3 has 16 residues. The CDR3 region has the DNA TGTGCCAGCAGCGAGATCCGACTAAGCAGGACCGGGGAGCTGTTTTTT. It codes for CASSEIRLSRTGELFF.

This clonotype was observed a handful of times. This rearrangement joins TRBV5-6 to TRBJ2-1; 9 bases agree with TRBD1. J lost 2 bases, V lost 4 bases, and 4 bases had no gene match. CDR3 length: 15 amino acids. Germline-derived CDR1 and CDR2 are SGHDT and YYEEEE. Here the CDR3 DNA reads TGTGCCAGCAGCGCCGGGACAGGGACCTACAATGAGCAGTTCTTC. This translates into CASSAGTGTYNEQFF.

The chain's CDR3 is CSVRGGRTSNEQFF. The CDR3 DNA is TGCAGTGTCAGAGGCGGGAGGACTTCCAATGAGCAGTTCTTC. The V call is TRBV20-1, the J call TRBJ2-1, with 8 bases matching TRBD2. Germline V gives CDR1 DFQATT, CDR2 SNEGSKA (reference sequence). The CDR3 runs 14 residues. After removal of 7 bases from V and 6 bases from J, the junction contained 11 bases not matched to a gene.